The clone carrying this TCR beta chain is a singleton in its sample. Its matching antigen is unknown. Specified treatment: approximately 11-day PBMC culture with coronavirus spike peptide pools or control peptides (ViraFEST assay). Harvesting of the unexposed donor's CD4+ T cells predated the COVID-19 pandemic (2011-2018). This sample is part of a study of vaccination and CD4 T cells after COVID-19. About the study: The post-vaccine samples came a median around 72 days after dose two (range 14 to 241).

Study-wide results and caveats: Median roughly 90% of reactive clones detected in convalescent patients emerged only post-vaccination.

Oncomine TCR Beta short-read sequencing was applied to DNA from cultured CD4+ T cells. One entry per CDR3 protein, called by TCRdb with MiXCR from the PCR reads. Of 8,000 to 10,000 distinct CDR3 sequences listed, 40% to 60% are singletons. The specimen was CD4+ T cells from blood, cultured in vitro. The source is a human donor in good health.

The CDR3 DNA sequence: TGCAGCGTTGGGGGGGTGGGAATCAATCAGCCCCAGCATTTT. The encoded protein is CSVGGVGINQPQHF. The V gene is TRBV29-1, the J gene TRBJ1-5, with D perhaps matching TRBD1 (5 bases). From germline, CDR1 is SQVTM and CDR2 ANQGSEA. V lost 4 bases, J lost 3 bases, and 13 bases lay in between. The CDR3 covers 14 residues. Together with reference TRBV29-1 and TRBJ1-5, the CDR3 gives the full variable domain: SAVISQKPSRDICQRGTSLTIQCQVDSQVTMMFWYRQQPGQSLTLIATANQGSEATYESGFVIDKFPISRPNLTFSTLTVSNMSPEDSSIYLCSVGGVGINQPQHFGDGTRLSIL.